The present entry profiles one TCR beta chain with its context. The method was immunoSEQ multiplex PCR; TCRdb's version includes in-frame clones alone and lacks a portion of them. In the table there are 45,000 to 70,000 clones, about 91% of which are singletons. The sample comes from a study of T cell changes during pregnancy in multiple sclerosis. This CDR3 has 10 amino acids. V lost 5 bases, J lost 3 bases, and 4 bases lay in between. Germline V gene lookup returns CDR1 DFQATT and CDR2 SNEGSKA (reference sequence). Material: CD4+ T cells from peripheral blood mononuclear cells, obtained in the second trimester of pregnancy. This receptor was taken from a female donor with multiple sclerosis, enrolled in a pregnancy study. This sequence joins TRBV20-1 and TRBJ2-5, with D unclear. DNA for the CDR3: TGCAGTGCTTCTAAAGAGACCCAGTACTTC. Translated: CSASKETQYF.